The clone carrying this T cell receptor (beta chain) was observed once. Antigen specificity is unknown. Obtained as resections during corrective heart surgery, the thymus tissue was then studied. Donation came from healthy Finnish infants having corrective surgery for congenital heart defects. Profiled with immunoSEQ multiplex PCR; TCRdb holds only in-frame clones, not every one. The sample consists of about 78,000 clones, 96% of them appearing once. The entry originates in a study of human thymus T cells. Overall study results and limits: Across thymic and blood repertoires, the usage of V and J genes appeared to be biased. Related research has reported that thymic repertoires overlap highly among unrelated individuals.

The junction had 9 bases not matched to a gene; V was cut back by 5 bases and J by 1 base. Germline lookup yields CDR1 LNHDA and CDR2 SQIVND (reference sequence). There are 16 residues in the CDR3. Source material: thymus tissue. The source is a boy less than two years old with a congenital heart defect but otherwise immunologically healthy. This sequence joins TRBV19 and TRBJ2-5; 8 nucleotides agree with TRBD1. In nucleotides, the CDR3 is TGTGCCAGTAGTTCCTCGGACAGGGAGGTCCAAGAGACCCAGTACTTC. The encoded protein is CASSSSDREVQETQYF.